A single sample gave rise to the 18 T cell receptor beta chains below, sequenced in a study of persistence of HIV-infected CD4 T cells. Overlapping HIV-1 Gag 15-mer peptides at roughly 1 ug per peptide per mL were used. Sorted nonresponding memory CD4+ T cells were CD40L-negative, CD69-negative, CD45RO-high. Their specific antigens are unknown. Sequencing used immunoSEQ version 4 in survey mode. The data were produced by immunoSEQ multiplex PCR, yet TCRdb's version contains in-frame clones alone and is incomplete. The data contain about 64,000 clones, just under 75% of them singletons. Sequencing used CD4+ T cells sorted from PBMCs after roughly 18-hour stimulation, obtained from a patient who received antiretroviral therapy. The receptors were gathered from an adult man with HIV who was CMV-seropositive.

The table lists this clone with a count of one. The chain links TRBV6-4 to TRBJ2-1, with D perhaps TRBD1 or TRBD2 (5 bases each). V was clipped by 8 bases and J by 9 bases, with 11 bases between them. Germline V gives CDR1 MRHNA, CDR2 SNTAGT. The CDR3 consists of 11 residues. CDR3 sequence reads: CASGSGTEQFF. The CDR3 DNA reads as TGTGCCAGCGGATCAGGGACTGAGCAGTTCTTC.

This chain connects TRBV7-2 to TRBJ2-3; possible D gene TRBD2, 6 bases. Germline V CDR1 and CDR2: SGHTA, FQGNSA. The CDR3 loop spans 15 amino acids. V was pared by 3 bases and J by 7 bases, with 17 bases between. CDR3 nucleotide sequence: TGTGCCAGCAGCTTCGGGGGAGTAGCTAGGAATACGCAGTATTTT. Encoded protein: CASSFGGVARNTQYF.

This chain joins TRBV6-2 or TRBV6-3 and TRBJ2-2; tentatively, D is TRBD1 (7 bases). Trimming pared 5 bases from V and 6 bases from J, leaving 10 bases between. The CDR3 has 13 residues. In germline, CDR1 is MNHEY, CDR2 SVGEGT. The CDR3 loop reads CASSDREAGELFF. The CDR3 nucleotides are TGTGCCAGCAGTGACAGGGAGGCCGGGGAGCTGTTTTTT.

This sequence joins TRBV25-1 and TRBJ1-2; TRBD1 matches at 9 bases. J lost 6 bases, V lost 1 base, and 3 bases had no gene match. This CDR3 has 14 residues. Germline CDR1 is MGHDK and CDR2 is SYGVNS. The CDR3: CASSELRTGDGYTF. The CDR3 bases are TGTGCCAGCAGTGAATTAAGGACAGGGGATGGCTACACCTTC.

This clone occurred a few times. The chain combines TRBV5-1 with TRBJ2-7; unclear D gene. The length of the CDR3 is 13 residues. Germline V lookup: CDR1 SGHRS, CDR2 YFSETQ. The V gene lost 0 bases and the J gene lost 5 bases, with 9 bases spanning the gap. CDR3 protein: CASSLANSHEQYF. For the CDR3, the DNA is TGCGCCAGCAGCTTGGCCAACAGCCACGAGCAGTACTTC.

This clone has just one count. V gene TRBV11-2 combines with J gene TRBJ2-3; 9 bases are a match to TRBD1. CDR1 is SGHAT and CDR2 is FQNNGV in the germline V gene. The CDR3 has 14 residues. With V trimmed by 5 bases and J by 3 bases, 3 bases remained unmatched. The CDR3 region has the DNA TGTGCCAGCAGCCTAGGGACAGGGACAGATACGCAGTATTTT. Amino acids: CASSLGTGTDTQYF.

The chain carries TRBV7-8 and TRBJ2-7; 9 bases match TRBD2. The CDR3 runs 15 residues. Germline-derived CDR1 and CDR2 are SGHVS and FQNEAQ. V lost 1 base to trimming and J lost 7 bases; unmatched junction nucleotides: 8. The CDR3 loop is CASSLEVAGVSEQYF. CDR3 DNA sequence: TGTGCCAGCAGCTTAGAAGTAGCGGGAGTCTCTGAGCAGTACTTC.

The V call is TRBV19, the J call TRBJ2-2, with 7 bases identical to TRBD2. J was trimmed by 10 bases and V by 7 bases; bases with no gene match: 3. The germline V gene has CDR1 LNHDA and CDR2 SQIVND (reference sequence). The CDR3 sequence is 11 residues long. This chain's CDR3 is CASTGGTELFF. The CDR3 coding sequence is TGTGCCAGTACCGGGGGGACGGAGCTGTTTTTT.

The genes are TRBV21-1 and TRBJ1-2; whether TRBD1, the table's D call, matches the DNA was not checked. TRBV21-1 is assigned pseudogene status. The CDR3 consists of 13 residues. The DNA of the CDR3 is TGTGCCAGCCCATGGGGACAGCGCTATGGCTACACCTTC. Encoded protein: CASPWGQRYGYTF.

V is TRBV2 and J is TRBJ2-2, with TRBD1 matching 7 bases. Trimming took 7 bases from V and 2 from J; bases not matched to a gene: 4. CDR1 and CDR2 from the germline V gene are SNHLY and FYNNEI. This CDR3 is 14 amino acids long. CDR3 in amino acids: CASTGQKNTGELFF. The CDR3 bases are TGTGCCAGCACGGGACAGAAAAACACCGGGGAGCTGTTTTTT.

The CDR3 loop is CASSIRMGGATNEKLFF. Here the CDR3 DNA reads TGTGCCAGTAGTATAAGAATGGGAGGGGCAACTAATGAAAAACTGTTTTTT. The chain is built from TRBV19 and TRBJ1-4; D may be TRBD1 (5 bases). The length of the CDR3 is 17 residues. V was pared by 2 bases and J by 0 bases, with 13 bases between. The germline CDR1 and CDR2 sequences are LNHDA and SQIVND (reference sequence).

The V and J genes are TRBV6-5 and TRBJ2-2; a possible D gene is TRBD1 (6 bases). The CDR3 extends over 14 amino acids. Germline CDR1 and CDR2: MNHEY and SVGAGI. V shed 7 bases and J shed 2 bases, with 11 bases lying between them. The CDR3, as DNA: TGTGCCAGCAAAACAGGGCTTAACACCGGGGAGCTGTTTTTT. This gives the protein CASKTGLNTGELFF.

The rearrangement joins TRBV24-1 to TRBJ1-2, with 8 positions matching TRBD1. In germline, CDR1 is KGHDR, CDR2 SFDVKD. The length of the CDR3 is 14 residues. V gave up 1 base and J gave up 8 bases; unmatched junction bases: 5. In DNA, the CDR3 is TGTGCCACCAGTGATTTTCGTGGACAGGGCGGCTACACCTTC. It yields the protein CATSDFRGQGGYTF.

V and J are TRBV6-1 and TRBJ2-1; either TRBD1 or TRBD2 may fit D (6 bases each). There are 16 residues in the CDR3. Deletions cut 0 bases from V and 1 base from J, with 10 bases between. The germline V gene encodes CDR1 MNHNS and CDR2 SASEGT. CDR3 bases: TGTGCCAGCAGTGAAGCTTGGGGGGCATCCTACAATGAGCAGTTCTTC. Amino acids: CASSEAWGASYNEQFF.

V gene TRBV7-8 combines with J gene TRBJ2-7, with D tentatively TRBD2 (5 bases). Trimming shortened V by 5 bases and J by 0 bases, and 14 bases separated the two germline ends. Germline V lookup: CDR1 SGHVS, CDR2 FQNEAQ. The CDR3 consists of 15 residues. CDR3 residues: CASSDRTYSSYEQYF. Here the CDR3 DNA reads TGTGCCAGCAGCGACCGGACTTATAGCTCCTACGAGCAGTACTTC.

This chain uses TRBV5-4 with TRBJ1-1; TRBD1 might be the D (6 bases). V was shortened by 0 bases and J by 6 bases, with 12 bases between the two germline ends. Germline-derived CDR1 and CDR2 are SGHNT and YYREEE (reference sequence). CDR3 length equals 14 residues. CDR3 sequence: CASSLDRVWSEAFF. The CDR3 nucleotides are TGTGCCAGCAGCTTGGACAGGGTCTGGTCTGAAGCTTTCTTT.

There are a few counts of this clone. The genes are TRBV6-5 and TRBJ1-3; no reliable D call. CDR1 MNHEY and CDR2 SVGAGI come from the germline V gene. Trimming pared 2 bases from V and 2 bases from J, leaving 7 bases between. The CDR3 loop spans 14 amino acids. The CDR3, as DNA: TGTGCCAGCAGTTACGGTATCCCTGGAAACACCATATATTTT. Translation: CASSYGIPGNTIYF.

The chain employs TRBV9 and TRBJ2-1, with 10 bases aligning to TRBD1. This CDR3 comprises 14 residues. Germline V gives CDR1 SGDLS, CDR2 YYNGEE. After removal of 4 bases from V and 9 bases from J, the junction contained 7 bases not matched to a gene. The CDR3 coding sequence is TGTGCCAGCAGCCCCAGACAGGGGGCTGTTGAGCAGTTCTTC. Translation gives CASSPRQGAVEQFF.